This T cell receptor (beta chain) appears in the sequencing data of a study of identical twins. J gave up 3 bases and V 2 bases, and 3 bases lay outside the gene matches. This CDR3 has 15 amino acids. CDR1 and CDR2 from the germline V gene are DFQATT and SNEGSKA (reference sequence). Study results and caveats: Modeled out-of-frame TCR alpha sharing in monozygotic twins fell below observed levels. Sharing of beta out-of-frame sequences by twins showed a weaker excess. For cord blood, abundant beta clonotypes had fewer insertions, unlike memory repertoires, which showed none.

This clonotype was found many times. The antigen is undetermined. One entry per CDR3 protein results from TCRdb running MiXCR on the 5' RACE reads. This table holds 570,000 or so distinct CDR3 sequences, 9% to 10% found once. Separately, the same data were catalogued under a study of yellow fever vaccine responses in identical twins.

The chain employs TRBV20-1 and TRBJ2-1; 11 bases agree with TRBD2. Material for sequencing was PBMCs. The sequence derives from a young woman in good health. In DNA, the CDR3 is TGCAGTGCTAGACGGCTAGCGGGAGGCTACAATGAGCAGTTCTTC. Protein product: CSARRLAGGYNEQFF.